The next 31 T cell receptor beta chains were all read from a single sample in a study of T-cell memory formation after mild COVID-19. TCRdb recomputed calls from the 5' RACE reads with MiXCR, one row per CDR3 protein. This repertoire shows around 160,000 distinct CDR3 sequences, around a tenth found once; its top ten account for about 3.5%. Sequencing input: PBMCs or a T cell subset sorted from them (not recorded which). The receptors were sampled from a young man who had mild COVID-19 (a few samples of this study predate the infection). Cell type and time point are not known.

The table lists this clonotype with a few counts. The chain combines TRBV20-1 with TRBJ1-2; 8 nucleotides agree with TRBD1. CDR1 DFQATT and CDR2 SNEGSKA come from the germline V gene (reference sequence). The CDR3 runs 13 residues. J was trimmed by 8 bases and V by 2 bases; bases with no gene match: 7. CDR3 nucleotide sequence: TGCAGTGCTAGACGACAGGGGCCTCGAGGCTACACCTTC. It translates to CSARRQGPRGYTF.

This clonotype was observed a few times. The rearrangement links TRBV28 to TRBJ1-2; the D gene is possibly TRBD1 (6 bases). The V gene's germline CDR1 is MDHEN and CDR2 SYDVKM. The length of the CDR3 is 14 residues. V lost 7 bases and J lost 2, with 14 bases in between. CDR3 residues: CASKISDRNYGYTF. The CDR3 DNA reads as TGTGCCAGCAAGATCTCGGACAGAAACTATGGCTACACCTTC.

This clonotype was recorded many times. The CDR3 DNA reads as TGTGCCAGCTCAGCGGGAACCTCCTACGAGCAGTACTTC. Protein product: CASSAGTSYEQYF. The chain couples TRBV18 to TRBJ2-7; possibly TRBD2 for D (6 bases). From germline, CDR1 is KGHSH and CDR2 LQKENI. V was pared by 5 bases and J by 0 bases, with 8 bases between. This CDR3 is 13 amino acids long.

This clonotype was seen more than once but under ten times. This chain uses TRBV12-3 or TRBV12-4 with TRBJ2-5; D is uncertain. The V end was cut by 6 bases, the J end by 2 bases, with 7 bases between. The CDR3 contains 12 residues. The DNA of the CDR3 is TGTGCCAGCAGCCACTTTCAAGAGACCCAGTACTTC. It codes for CASSHFQETQYF.

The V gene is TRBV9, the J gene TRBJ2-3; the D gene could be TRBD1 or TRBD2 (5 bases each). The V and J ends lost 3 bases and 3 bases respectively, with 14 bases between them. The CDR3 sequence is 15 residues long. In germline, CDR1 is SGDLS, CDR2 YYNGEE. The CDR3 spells CASSAGPPSTDTQYF. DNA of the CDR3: TGTGCCAGCAGCGCGGGACCGCCATCGACAGATACGCAGTATTTT.

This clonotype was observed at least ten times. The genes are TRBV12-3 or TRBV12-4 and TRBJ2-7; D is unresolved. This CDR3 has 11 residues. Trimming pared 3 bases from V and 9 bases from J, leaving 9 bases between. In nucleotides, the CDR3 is TGTGCCAGCAGTTTTGAATATGGGCAGTACTTC. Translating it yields CASSFEYGQYF.

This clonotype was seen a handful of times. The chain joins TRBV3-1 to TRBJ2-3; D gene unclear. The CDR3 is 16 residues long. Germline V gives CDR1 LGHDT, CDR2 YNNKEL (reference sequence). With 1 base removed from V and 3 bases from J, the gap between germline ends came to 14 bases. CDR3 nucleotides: TGTGCCAGCAGCCAAGGGCGTGTTGGCGTAACAGATACGCAGTATTTT. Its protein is CASSQGRVGVTDTQYF.

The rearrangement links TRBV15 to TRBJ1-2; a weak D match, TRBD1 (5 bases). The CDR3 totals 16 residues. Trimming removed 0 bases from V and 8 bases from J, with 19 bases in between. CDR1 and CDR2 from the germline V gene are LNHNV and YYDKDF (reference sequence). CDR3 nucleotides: TGTGCCACCAGCAGAGAAGGTTTTATGTTGGGGGAAGGCTACACCTTC. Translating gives CATSREGFMLGEGYTF.

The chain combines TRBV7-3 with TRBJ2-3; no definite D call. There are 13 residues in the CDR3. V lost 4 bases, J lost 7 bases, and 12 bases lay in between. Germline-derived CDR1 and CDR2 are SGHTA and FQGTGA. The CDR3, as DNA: TGTGCCAGCAGCTCAAGGGCTGACAATACGCAGTATTTT. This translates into CASSSRADNTQYF.

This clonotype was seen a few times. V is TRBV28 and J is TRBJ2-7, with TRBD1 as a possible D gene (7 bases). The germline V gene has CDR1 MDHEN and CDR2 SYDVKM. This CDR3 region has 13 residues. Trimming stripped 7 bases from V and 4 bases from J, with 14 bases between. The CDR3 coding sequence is TGTGCCAGCACCCCGACAGGGAGGTACGAGCAGTACGTC. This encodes CASTPTGRYEQYV.

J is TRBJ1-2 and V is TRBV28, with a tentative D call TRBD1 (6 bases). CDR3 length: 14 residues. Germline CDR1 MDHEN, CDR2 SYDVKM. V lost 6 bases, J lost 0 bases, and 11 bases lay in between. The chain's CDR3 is CASSSTGSNYGYTF. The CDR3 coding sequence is TGTGCCAGCAGCTCCACAGGGTCTAACTATGGCTACACCTTC.

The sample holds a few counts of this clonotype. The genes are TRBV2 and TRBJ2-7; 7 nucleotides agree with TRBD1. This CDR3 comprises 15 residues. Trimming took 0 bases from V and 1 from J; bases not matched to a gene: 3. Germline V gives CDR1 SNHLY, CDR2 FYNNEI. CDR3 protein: CASSEAGTESYEQYV. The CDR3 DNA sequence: TGTGCCAGCAGTGAAGCAGGGACAGAGTCCTACGAGCAGTACGTC.

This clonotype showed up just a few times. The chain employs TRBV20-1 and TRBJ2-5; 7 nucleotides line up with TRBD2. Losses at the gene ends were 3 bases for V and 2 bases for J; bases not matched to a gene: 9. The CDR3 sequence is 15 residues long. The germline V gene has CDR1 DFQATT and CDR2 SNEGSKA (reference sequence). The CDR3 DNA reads TGCAGTGCTAGGGGCCTTGGGGGGGGGCAAGAGACCCAGTACTTC. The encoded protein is CSARGLGGGQETQYF.

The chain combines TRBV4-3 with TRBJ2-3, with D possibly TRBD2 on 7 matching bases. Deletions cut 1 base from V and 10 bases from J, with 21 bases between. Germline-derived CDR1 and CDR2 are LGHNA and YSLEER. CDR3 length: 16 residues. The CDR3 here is CASSQGYPGLEGAQYF. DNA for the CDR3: TGCGCCAGCAGCCAAGGTTATCCCGGACTAGAGGGGGCGCAGTATTTT.

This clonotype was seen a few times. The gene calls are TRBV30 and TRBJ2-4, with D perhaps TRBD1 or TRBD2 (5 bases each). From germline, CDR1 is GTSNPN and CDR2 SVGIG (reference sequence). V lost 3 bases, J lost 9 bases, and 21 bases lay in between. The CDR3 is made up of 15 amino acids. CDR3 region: CAWRTSGAAAGIQYF. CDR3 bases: TGTGCCTGGAGGACCTCCGGGGCCGCGGCAGGCATTCAGTACTTC.

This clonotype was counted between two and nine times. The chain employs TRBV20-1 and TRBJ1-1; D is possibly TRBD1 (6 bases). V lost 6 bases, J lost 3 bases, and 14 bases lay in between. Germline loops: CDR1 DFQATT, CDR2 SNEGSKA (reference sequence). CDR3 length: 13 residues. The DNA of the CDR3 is TGCAGTGCCCCCGACGGACAGTACACTGAAGCTTTCTTT. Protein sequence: CSAPDGQYTEAFF.

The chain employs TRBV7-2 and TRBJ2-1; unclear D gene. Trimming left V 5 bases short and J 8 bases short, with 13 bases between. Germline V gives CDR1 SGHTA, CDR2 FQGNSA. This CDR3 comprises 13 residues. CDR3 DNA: TGTGCCAGCAGCCAGTACTCGATGGATGAGCAGTTCTTC. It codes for CASSQYSMDEQFF. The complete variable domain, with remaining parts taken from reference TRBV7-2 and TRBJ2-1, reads GAGVSQSPSNKVTEKGKDVELRCDPISGHTALYWYRQSLGQGLEFLIYFQGNSAPDKSGLPSDRFSAERTGGSVSTLTIQRTQQEDSAVYLCASSQYSMDEQFFGPGTRLTVL.

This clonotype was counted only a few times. The CDR3 region is CASSRRLEGRETQYF. In DNA, the CDR3 is TGTGCCAGCTCACGCCGACTAGAGGGGAGAGAGACCCAGTACTTC. The chain has TRBV18 and TRBJ2-5; weak D call: TRBD2 (6 bases). Germline CDR1 and CDR2: KGHSH and LQKENI. The CDR3 runs to 15 residues. The V end was cut by 4 bases, the J end by 4 bases, with 16 bases between.

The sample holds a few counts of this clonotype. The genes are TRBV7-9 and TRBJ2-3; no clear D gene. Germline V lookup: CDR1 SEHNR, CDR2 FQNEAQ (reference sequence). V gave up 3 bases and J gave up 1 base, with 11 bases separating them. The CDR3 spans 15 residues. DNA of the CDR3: TGTGCCAGCAGCTTTTCTACTGGGGGCACAGATACGCAGTATTTT. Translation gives CASSFSTGGTDTQYF.

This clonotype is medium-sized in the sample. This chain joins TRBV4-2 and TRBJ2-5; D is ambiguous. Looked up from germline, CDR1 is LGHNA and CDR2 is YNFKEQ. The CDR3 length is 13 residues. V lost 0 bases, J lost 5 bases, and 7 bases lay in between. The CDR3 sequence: CASSQDPRETQYF. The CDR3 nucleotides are TGTGCCAGCAGCCAAGATCCGAGGGAGACCCAGTACTTC.

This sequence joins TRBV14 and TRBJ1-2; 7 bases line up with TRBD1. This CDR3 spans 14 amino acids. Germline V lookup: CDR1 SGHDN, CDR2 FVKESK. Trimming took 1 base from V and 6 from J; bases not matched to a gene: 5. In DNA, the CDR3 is TGTGCCAGCAGCCAAGCGACAGGGTTCCATGGCTACACCTTC. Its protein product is CASSQATGFHGYTF.

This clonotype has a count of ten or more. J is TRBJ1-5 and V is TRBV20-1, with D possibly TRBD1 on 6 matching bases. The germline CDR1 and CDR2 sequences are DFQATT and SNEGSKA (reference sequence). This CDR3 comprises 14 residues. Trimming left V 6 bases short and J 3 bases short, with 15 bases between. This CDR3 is CSAYTGSNNQPQHF. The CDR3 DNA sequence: TGCAGTGCCTACACAGGGTCCAACAATCAGCCCCAGCATTTT.

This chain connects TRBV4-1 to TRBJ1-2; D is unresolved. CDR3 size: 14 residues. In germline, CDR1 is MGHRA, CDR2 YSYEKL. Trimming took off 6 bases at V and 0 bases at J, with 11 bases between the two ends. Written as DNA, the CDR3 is TGCGCCAGCAGGGCGGGGTATTCTAACTATGGCTACACCTTC. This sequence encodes CASRAGYSNYGYTF.

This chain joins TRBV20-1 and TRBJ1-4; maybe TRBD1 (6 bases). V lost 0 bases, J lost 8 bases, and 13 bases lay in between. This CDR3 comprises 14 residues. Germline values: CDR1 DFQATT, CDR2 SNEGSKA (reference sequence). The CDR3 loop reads CSARDLQGGEKLFF. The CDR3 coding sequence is TGCAGTGCTAGAGACTTACAGGGTGGGGAAAAACTGTTTTTT.

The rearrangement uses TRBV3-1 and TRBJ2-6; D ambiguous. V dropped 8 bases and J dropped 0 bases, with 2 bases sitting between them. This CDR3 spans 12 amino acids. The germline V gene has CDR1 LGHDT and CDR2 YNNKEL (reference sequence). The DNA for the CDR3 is TGTGCCAGCCTCTCTGGGGCCAACGTCCTGACTTTC. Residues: CASLSGANVLTF.

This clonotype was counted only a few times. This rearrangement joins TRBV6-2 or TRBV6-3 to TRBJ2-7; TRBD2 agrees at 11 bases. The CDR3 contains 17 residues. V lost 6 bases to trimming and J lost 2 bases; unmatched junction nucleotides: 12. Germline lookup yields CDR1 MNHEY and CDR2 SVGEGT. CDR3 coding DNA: TGTGCCAGCAGCCCTAGCGGGGGGCCATGGGAGACCTACGAGCAGTACTTC. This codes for CASSPSGGPWETYEQYF.

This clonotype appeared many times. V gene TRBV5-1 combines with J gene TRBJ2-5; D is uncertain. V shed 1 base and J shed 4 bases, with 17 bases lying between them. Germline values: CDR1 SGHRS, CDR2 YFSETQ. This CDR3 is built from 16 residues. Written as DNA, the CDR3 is TGCGCCAGCAGCTTGCCGGAGTCACAAGGGCGAGAGACCCAGTACTTC. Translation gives CASSLPESQGRETQYF.

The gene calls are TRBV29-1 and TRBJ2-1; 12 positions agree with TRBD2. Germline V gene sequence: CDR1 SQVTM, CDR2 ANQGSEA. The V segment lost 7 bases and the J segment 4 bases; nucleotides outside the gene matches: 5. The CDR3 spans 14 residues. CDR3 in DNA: TGCAGCGCCGTAGGGACTAGCGGGTACAATGAGCAGTTCTTC. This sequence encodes CSAVGTSGYNEQFF.

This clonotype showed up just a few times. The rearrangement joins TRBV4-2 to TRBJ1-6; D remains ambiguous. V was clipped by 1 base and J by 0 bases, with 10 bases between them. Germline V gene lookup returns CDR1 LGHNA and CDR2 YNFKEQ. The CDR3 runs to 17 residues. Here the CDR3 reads CASSQGGASSYNSPLHF. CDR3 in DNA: TGTGCCAGCAGCCAAGGAGGTGCGAGCTCCTATAATTCACCCCTCCACTTT.

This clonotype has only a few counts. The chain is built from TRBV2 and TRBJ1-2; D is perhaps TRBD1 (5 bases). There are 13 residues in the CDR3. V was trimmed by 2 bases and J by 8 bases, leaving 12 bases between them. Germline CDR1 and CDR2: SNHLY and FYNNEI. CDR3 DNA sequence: TGTGCCAGCAGTGAACGGGCAGGGACCGGCTACACCTTC. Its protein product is CASSERAGTGYTF.

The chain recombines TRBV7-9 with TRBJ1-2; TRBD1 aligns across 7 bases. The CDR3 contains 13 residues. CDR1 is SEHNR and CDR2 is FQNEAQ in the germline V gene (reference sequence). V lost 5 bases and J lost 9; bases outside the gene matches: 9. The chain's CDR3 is CASSARQGFRYTF. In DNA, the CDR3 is TGTGCCAGCAGCGCCCGACAGGGTTTCCGCTACACCTTC.